These T cell receptor beta chains were read from a single sample in a study of monozygotic twins with inflammatory bowel disease. TCRdb re-called the 5' RACE reads and catalogs CDR3 proteins one per entry, DNA excluded. The sample table sets out just over 300,000 distinct CDR3 sequences. The sequenced material came from blood. These receptor sequences come from a human donor with ulcerative colitis or Crohn's disease, or a healthy co-twin of an affected twin (not recorded which). The CDR3 runs from the conserved cysteine through the conserved F or W.

V gene	J gene	CDR3 protein
TRBV20-1	TRBJ2-7	CSVRLAGDREQYF
TRBV4-3	TRBJ1-4	CASSQTSRGGKLFF
TRBV28	TRBJ2-1	CASSLSSAGSYNEQFF
TRBV10-3	TRBJ1-5	CAISQTVGDQPQHF
TRBV7-8	TRBJ2-3	CASSLWGGVGDTQYF
TRBV12-3/TRBV12-4	TRBJ1-1	CASSFGFMNTEAFF
TRBV29-1	TRBJ1-4	CSVRKGAREKLFF
TRBV12-3/TRBV12-4	TRBJ1-1	CASSADRRNTEAFF
TRBV7-2	TRBJ1-1	CASSLALGRNTEAFF
TRBV7-7	TRBJ2-2	CASSSVAGLNTGELFF
TRBV10-3	TRBJ2-1	CAISPGTGGENEQFF
TRBV2	TRBJ2-7	CASSADRGSSTYEQYF
TRBV25-1	TRBJ1-2	CASSRSTSPTGEGYTF
TRBV4-3	TRBJ1-2	CASSQVGGTYGYTF
TRBV6-2/TRBV6-3	TRBJ1-5	CASIQDRGGQPQHF
TRBV10-1	TRBJ2-3	CASSEPKGTSGRNTQYF
TRBV7-8	TRBJ2-3	CASSQTRAGADTQYF
TRBV12-3/TRBV12-4	TRBJ1-4	CASSWGANEKLFF
TRBV3-1	TRBJ1-3	CASSLTGTFGNTIYF
TRBV6-2/TRBV6-3	TRBJ2-3	CASPSGTSATDTQYF
TRBV6-1	TRBJ2-7	CASSAAQGRTNEQYF
TRBV29-1	TRBJ2-3	CSVEAGTRDTQYF
TRBV2	TRBJ2-4	CASSGDHGQIIAKNMQYF
TRBV27	TRBJ1-5	CASSFWGDQPQHF
TRBV11-2	TRBJ2-3	CASSSTGGPDTQYF
TRBV5-1	TRBJ2-7	CASSLSPGTYEQYF
TRBV7-9	TRBJ2-7	CASSFGQGIVGEQYF
TRBV4-2	TRBJ2-7	CASSQSTSWGLQYEQYF
TRBV28	TRBJ2-1	CASSPRQGNEQFF
TRBV6-5	TRBJ1-1	CATLLVEGRDISTEAFF
TRBV20-1	TRBJ2-1	CSARDPRTGTNEQFF
TRBV7-2	TRBJ1-4	CASRRDGATNEKLFF
TRBV20-1	TRBJ2-4	CSARNPKEGNRNIQYF
TRBV6-2/TRBV6-3	TRBJ2-1	CASSYWGRFMVNEQFF
TRBV28	TRBJ2-2	CASSRGQGPPGELFF
TRBV2	TRBJ1-5	CASSEAGQGRAFNQPQHF
TRBV6-1	TRBJ2-3	CASRPGHVQGGRDTQYF
TRBV7-9	TRBJ2-3	CASSLGDRNTDTQYF
TRBV29-1	TRBJ2-7	CSVEVGRGTYEQYF
TRBV25-1	TRBJ1-4	CASSGIRAVNEKLFF
TRBV28	TRBJ1-2	CASSRPFRGRTSANYGYTF
TRBV29-1	TRBJ2-1	CSVEEQSLYNEQFF
TRBV3-1	TRBJ2-1	CASSQEGGRGYNEQFF
TRBV9	TRBJ2-7	CASSVADYSYEQYF
TRBV11-3	TRBJ2-3	CASSLGASPHTQYF